The 26 T cell receptor beta chains below were found in one sample sequenced in a study of T-cell reconstitution after alpha-beta-depleted transplantation in children. It was with unique molecular identifiers that the TCRbeta library was prepared. TCRdb analysed the PCR reads with MiXCR anew, one entry per CDR3 protein. The sample includes some 240,000 distinct CDR3 sequences, approximately 9.8% seen only once; the top ten take about 4.8%. The sequences come from PBMCs from the stem cell graft donor, collected from the stem cell graft. The receptor set was obtained from a human donor who donated a stem cell graft to a child with SCID.

The V and J genes are TRBV7-2 and TRBJ2-7, with TRBD1 as a possible D gene (7 bases). V shed 1 base and J shed 0 bases, with 10 bases lying between them. This CDR3 has 15 amino acids. The V gene's germline CDR1 is SGHTA and CDR2 FQGNSA. The CDR3 DNA sequence: TGTGCCAGCAGCTTAGGCGGGGACAGCTCCTACGAGCAGTACTTC. It yields the protein CASSLGGDSSYEQYF. Full variable domain (outside the CDR3, taken from reference TRBV7-2 and TRBJ2-7): GAGVSQSPSNKVTEKGKDVELRCDPISGHTALYWYRQSLGQGLEFLIYFQGNSAPDKSGLPSDRFSAERTGGSVSTLTIQRTQQEDSAVYLCASSLGGDSSYEQYFGPGTRLTVT.

This clonotype was detected many times. In nucleotides, the CDR3 is TGTGCTAGTGGTTTGGTACCCAGGGGACTTAGCCCCGGGGAGCTGTTTTTT. It is translated as CASGLVPRGLSPGELFF. The gene calls are TRBV12-5 and TRBJ2-2; possibly TRBD1 or TRBD2 for D (6 bases each). This CDR3 is 17 amino acids long. The germline V gene encodes CDR1 LGHNT and CDR2 FRNRAP. Trimming took 0 bases from V and 6 from J, leaving 17 bases between them.

This clonotype was counted ten times or more. The chain uses TRBV27 and TRBJ1-3; D remains ambiguous. The CDR3 runs 15 residues. V dropped 5 bases and J dropped 3 bases, with 14 bases sitting between them. Germline V CDR1 and CDR2: MNHEY, SMNVEV (reference sequence). This CDR3 reads CASSLRPWGGNTIYF. CDR3 bases: TGTGCCAGCAGTCTCCGTCCCTGGGGTGGAAACACCATATATTTT.

This clonotype was seen many times. The genes are TRBV7-2 and TRBJ2-3; tentatively, D is TRBD2 (6 bases). The CDR3 is 14 amino acids. Germline V gives CDR1 SGHTA, CDR2 FQGNSA. Trimming took 5 bases from V and 4 from J, leaving 13 bases between them. Here the CDR3 reads CASSRGTGPDTQYF. CDR3 nucleotides: TGTGCCAGCAGCCGCGGGACTGGGCCAGATACGCAGTATTTT.

This clonotype occurred many times. This chain links TRBV5-1 with TRBJ2-3, with unresolved D. Germline V CDR1 and CDR2: SGHRS, YFSETQ. This CDR3 has 15 residues. Trimming left V 0 bases short and J 1 base short, with 9 bases between. CDR3 bases: TGCGCCAGCAGCTTGGGCCGGCAGCGCACAGATACGCAGTATTTT. Encoded protein: CASSLGRQRTDTQYF.

The sample holds many counts of this clonotype. This chain joins TRBV5-1 and TRBJ2-3, with 16 bases aligning to TRBD2. Germline V gives CDR1 SGHRS, CDR2 YFSETQ. V was clipped by 3 bases and J by 4 bases; unmatched bases: 5. CDR3 length: 17 residues. This CDR3 reads CASSSGTSGGVADTQYF. The CDR3 nucleotides read TGCGCCAGCAGCTCCGGGACTAGCGGGGGGGTGGCAGATACGCAGTATTTT.

This clonotype came up many times. The chain joins TRBV5-1 to TRBJ1-5; no clear D. This CDR3 has 14 amino acids. CDR1 is SGHRS and CDR2 is YFSETQ in the germline V gene. The germline V and J ends were trimmed by 2 bases and 3 bases, with 9 bases remaining between them. The CDR3 DNA reads as TGCGCCAGCAGCTTAACCAGGACCAATCAGCCCCAGCATTTT. Translation: CASSLTRTNQPQHF.

This clonotype showed up many times. The chain combines TRBV7-2 with TRBJ1-5; maybe TRBD1 (5 bases). In germline, CDR1 is SGHTA, CDR2 FQGNSA. This CDR3 is 16 amino acids long. Trimming shortened V by 5 bases and J by 2 bases, and 16 bases separated the two germline ends. CDR3 amino acids: CASSLGDSRRNQPQHF. In DNA form, the CDR3 reads TGTGCCAGCAGCCTGGGGGACTCCAGGCGCAATCAGCCCCAGCATTTT.

This clonotype was detected ten times or more. The rearrangement joins TRBV29-1 to TRBJ1-2; D might be TRBD1 (5 bases). Germline-derived CDR1 and CDR2 are SQVTM and ANQGSEA. The CDR3 covers 11 residues. Trimming pared 3 bases from V and 6 bases from J, leaving 8 bases between. As DNA, the CDR3 is TGCAGCGTTGACGGGGCTAATGGCTACACCTTC. Protein product: CSVDGANGYTF.

At least ten counts were recorded for this clonotype. The chain has TRBV3-1 and TRBJ2-3; 7 nucleotides align to TRBD2. This CDR3 contains 15 residues. V lost 4 bases to trimming and J lost 0 bases; unmatched junction nucleotides: 4. The germline V gene encodes CDR1 LGHDT and CDR2 YNNKEL (reference sequence). The CDR3 sequence is CASSLGDYSTDTQYF. The CDR3 coding sequence is TGTGCCAGCAGCCTAGGGGACTACAGCACAGATACGCAGTATTTT.

This clonotype was seen many times. The rearrangement links TRBV5-1 to TRBJ2-1; 8 bases match TRBD2. This CDR3 has 16 amino acids. After removal of 1 base from V and 9 bases from J, the junction contained 12 bases not matched to a gene. The germline V gene has CDR1 SGHRS and CDR2 YFSETQ. Here the CDR3 DNA reads TGCGCCAGCAGCTTGAACGGGGGGGCCCCAATAGGTGAGCAGTTCTTC. Translation gives CASSLNGGAPIGEQFF.

The V gene is TRBV20-1, the J gene TRBJ1-6, with D maybe TRBD1 (6 bases). The V end lost 2 bases, the J end lost 7 bases, and 18 bases lay between the germline ends. Germline V gene sequence: CDR1 DFQATT, CDR2 SNEGSKA (reference sequence). The CDR3 loop spans 16 amino acids. The CDR3 reads CSARPSGGLLNSPLHF. The CDR3, as DNA: TGCAGTGCTAGACCTTCCGGGGGGCTTTTAAATTCACCCCTCCACTTT.

The gene calls are TRBV5-1 and TRBJ2-3, with TRBD2 identical over 13 bases. After removal of 4 bases from V and 7 bases from J, the junction contained 9 bases not matched to a gene. The germline gives CDR1 SGHRS, CDR2 YFSETQ. The CDR3 is made up of 16 amino acids. Written as DNA, the CDR3 is TGCGCCAGCAGCCCTCCTGGACTAGCGGGGGCAAATACGCAGTATTTT. It yields the protein CASSPPGLAGANTQYF.

This clonotype was detected ten times or more. The chain links TRBV19 to TRBJ2-2; 7 bases align to TRBD1. V gave up 5 bases and J gave up 5 bases; unmatched junction bases: 5. The CDR3 is 14 amino acids. Germline V lookup: CDR1 LNHDA, CDR2 SQIVND (reference sequence). This CDR3 is CASSVAGGTGELFF. DNA for the CDR3: TGTGCCAGTAGTGTTGCAGGGGGTACCGGGGAGCTGTTTTTT. The entire variable domain, with the rest obtained from reference TRBV19 and TRBJ2-2, is as follows: DGGITQSPKYLFRKEGQNVTLSCEQNLNHDAMYWYRQDPGQGLRLIYYSQIVNDFQKGDIAEGYSVSREKKESFPLTVTSAQKNPTAFYLCASSVAGGTGELFFGEGSRLTVL.

This clonotype was counted at least ten times. The chain uses TRBV20-1 and TRBJ1-5; maybe TRBD1 (6 bases). The ends were cut back, 3 bases at V and 0 bases at J, with 27 bases in the middle. Germline V gene sequence: CDR1 DFQATT, CDR2 SNEGSKA (reference sequence). The CDR3 contains 20 residues. The CDR3 DNA is TGCAGTGCTAGGCTGGGGATGGAACACGACAGGACCCATAGCAATCAGCCCCAGCATTTT. Protein product: CSARLGMEHDRTHSNQPQHF.

This clonotype was found many times. J is TRBJ2-7 and V is TRBV2; D not resolved. The CDR3 has 11 amino acids. Germline V CDR1 and CDR2: SNHLY, FYNNEI. Trimming took off 5 bases at V and 5 bases at J, with 7 bases between the two ends. The CDR3, as DNA: TGTGCCAGCAGTTATGCGAACGAGCAGTACTTC. This encodes CASSYANEQYF.

The gene calls are TRBV6-2 or TRBV6-3 and TRBJ1-6; 9 nucleotides agree with TRBD1. CDR1 is MNHEY, CDR2 SVGEGT, per germline. The V and J ends lost 7 bases and 6 bases, in that order; junction bases with no gene match: 7. The CDR3 has 15 amino acids. This chain's CDR3 is CASTLDRGGNSPLHF. DNA for the CDR3: TGTGCCAGCACCCTGGACAGGGGCGGTAATTCACCCCTCCACTTT.

In this sample, this clonotype turned up many times. The chain couples TRBV6-5 to TRBJ2-5; D not resolved. With 2 bases removed from V and 0 bases from J, the gap between germline ends came to 7 bases. Germline V gene lookup returns CDR1 MNHEY and CDR2 SVGAGI. The CDR3 loop spans 14 amino acids. Written as DNA, the CDR3 is TGTGCCAGCAGTTACCGTCCGCACCAAGAGACCCAGTACTTC. Its translation is CASSYRPHQETQYF.

Ten or more counts support this clonotype. V is TRBV5-1 and J is TRBJ2-7; TRBD1 might be the D (7 bases). Germline V gives CDR1 SGHRS, CDR2 YFSETQ. This CDR3 is 16 amino acids long. The V end lost 3 bases, the J end lost 6 bases, and 22 bases lay between the germline ends. CDR3 protein: CASSSSGGGAYCEQYF. Written as DNA, the CDR3 is TGCGCCAGCAGCTCCTCAGGAGGGGGCGCTTATTGCGAGCAGTACTTC.

Ten or more counts support this clonotype. The rearrangement joins TRBV7-2 to TRBJ2-6, with D tentatively TRBD1 (5 bases). The germline V and J ends were trimmed by 2 bases and 0 bases, with 11 bases remaining between them. CDR3 length: 17 amino acids. CDR1 is SGHTA and CDR2 is FQGNSA in the germline V gene. DNA of the CDR3: TGTGCCAGCAGCTTATTTGGACAATTCTCTGGGGCCAACGTCCTGACTTTC. Its translation: CASSLFGQFSGANVLTF.

Worth noting for this clonotype: A much larger clone differs from this one at a single base, so this may be a read error. The chain carries TRBV4-2 and TRBJ1-2; D gene ambiguous. The CDR3 runs to 15 residues. The germline gives CDR1 LGHNA, CDR2 YNFKEQ. This CDR3 reads CASSHPIALNYGDTF. In DNA form, the CDR3 reads TGTGCCAGCAGCCACCCCATCGCTCTTAACTATGGCGACACCTTC.

The chain uses TRBV18 and TRBJ1-5; no clear D. The CDR3 contains 14 residues. Per germline, CDR1 KGHSH and CDR2 LQKENI. Trimming left V 3 bases short and J 7 bases short, with 13 bases between. The CDR3 here is CASSPLVGYQPQHF. DNA for the CDR3: TGTGCCAGCTCACCGCTTGTGGGATACCAGCCCCAGCATTTT.

This clonotype was detected many times. The rearrangement uses TRBV4-3 and TRBJ1-4; D ambiguous. Germline CDR1 is LGHNA and CDR2 is YSLEER. The CDR3 is 17 residues long. Between the trimmed V and J ends, which lost 2 bases and 0 bases, there was a span of 13 bases. The CDR3 DNA is TGCGCCAGCAGCCAAACCCAACCCGTAACAACTAATGAAAAACTGTTTTTT. This sequence encodes CASSQTQPVTTNEKLFF.

This clonotype was seen only a few times. The chain couples TRBV18 to TRBJ1-1; D is ambiguous. The V end was cut by 4 bases, the J end by 4 bases, with 7 bases between. The germline CDR1 and CDR2 sequences are KGHSH and LQKENI. The CDR3 length is 12 residues. The CDR3 bases are TGTGCCAGCTCACGGAGAACCACTGAAGCTTTCTTT. The encoded protein is CASSRRTTEAFF.

This clonotype was recorded many times. The gene calls are TRBV3-1 and TRBJ2-1, with 7 bases identical to TRBD2. The germline V gene encodes CDR1 LGHDT and CDR2 YNNKEL (reference sequence). There are 16 residues in the CDR3. V trimming: 0 bases; J trimming: 3 bases; junction bases outside the gene matches: 5. The CDR3 spells CASSQEVAGDYNEQFF. The CDR3 DNA reads as TGTGCCAGCAGCCAAGAGGTAGCGGGCGACTACAATGAGCAGTTCTTC.

This clonotype was seen repeatedly, ten times or more. The chain is built from TRBV25-1 and TRBJ2-7; D call uncertain. The germline gives CDR1 MGHDK, CDR2 SYGVNS. V lost 4 bases, J lost 4 bases, and 14 bases lay in between. The CDR3 runs 14 residues. The CDR3 coding sequence is TGTGCCAGCAGTGTCCCCCGGAAGGCATACGAGCAGTACTTC. This gives the protein CASSVPRKAYEQYF.